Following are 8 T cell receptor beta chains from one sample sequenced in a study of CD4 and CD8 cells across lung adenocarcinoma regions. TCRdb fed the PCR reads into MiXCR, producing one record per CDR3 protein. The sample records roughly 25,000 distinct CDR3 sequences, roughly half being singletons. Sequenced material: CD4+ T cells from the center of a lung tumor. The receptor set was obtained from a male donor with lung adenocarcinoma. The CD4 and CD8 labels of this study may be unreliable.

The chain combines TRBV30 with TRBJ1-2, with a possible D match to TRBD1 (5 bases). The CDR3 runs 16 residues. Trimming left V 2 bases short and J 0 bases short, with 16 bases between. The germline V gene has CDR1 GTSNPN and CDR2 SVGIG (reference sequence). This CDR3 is CAWSSPGVTTNYGYTF. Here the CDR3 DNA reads TGTGCCTGGAGTTCACCGGGGGTTACAACTAACTATGGCTACACCTTC.

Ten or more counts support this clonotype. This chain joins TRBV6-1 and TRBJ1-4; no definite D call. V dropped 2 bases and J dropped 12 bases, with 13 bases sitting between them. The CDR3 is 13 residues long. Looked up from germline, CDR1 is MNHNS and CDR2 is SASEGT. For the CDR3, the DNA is TGTGCCAGCAGTGAATTGGTCACTCGGCAACTGTTTTTT. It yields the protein CASSELVTRQLFF.

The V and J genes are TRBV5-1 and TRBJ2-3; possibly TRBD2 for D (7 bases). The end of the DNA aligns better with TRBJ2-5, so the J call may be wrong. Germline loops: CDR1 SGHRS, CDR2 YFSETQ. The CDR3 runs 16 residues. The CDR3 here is CASRRWGGRDTDTQYF. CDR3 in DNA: TGCGCCAGCAGGCGGTGGGGGGGGCGTGACACAGATACCCAGTACTTC.

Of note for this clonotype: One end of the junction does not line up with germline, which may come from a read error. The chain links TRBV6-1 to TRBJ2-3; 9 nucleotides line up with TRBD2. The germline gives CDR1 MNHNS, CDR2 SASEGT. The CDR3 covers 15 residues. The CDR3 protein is CASSEASGSKDTQYF. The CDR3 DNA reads TGTGCCAGCAGTGAAGCTAGCGGGAGCAAAGATACGCAGTATTTC.

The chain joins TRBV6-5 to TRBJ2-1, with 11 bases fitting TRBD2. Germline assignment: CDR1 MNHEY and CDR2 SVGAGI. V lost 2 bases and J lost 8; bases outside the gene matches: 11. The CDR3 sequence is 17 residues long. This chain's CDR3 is CASSYRNRLAGLDEQFF. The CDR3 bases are TGTGCCAGCAGTTACCGTAATCGACTAGCGGGATTGGATGAGCAGTTCTTC.

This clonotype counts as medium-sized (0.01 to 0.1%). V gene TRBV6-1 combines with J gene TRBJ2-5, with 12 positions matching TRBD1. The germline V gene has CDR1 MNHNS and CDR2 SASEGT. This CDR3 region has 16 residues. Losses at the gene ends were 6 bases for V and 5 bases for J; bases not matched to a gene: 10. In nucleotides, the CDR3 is TGTGCCAGCAGCGCCCCGGGACAGGGGGCTTGGGAGACCCAGTACTTC. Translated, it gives CASSAPGQGAWETQYF.

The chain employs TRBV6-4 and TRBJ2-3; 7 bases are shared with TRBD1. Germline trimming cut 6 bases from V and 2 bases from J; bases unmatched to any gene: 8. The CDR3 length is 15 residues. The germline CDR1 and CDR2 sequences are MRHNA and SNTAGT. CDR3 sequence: CASSSTGQSTDTQYF. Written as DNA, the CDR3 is TGTGCCAGCAGCTCAACGGGACAGTCCACAGATACGCAGTATTTT.

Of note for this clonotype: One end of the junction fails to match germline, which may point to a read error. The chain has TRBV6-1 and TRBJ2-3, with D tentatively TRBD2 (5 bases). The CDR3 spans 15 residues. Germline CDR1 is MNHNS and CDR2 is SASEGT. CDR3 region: CASRAGVAGKDTQYF. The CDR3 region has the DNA TGTGCCAGCAGGGCCGGGGTGGCCGGCAAAGATACGCAGTACTTT.